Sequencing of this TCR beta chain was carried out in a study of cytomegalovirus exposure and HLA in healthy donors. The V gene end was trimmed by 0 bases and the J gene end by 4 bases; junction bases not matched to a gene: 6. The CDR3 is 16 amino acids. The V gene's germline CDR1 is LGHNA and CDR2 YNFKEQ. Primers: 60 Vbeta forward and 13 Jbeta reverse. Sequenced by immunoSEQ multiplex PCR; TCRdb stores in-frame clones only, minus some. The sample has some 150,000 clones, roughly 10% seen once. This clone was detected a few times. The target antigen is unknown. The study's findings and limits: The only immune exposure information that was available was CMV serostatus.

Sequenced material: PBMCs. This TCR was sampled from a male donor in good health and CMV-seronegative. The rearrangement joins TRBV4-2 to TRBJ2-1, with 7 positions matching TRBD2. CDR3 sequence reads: CASSQDPGRPYNEQFF. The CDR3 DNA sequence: TGTGCCAGCAGCCAAGATCCCGGGAGGCCGTACAATGAGCAGTTCTTC.